This T cell receptor (beta chain) was sequenced in a study of OX40 agonist ivuxolimab in advanced cancers. Overall study findings and caveats: In CD8+ T cells, expanded clones were on average more numerous than in CD4+.

Remarks on this clone: Its antigen is not known.

Trimming took 6 bases from V and 4 from J, leaving 12 bases between them. The CDR3 spans 13 residues. CDR1 is SGHAT, CDR2 FQNNGV, per germline. Produced via immunoSEQ multiplex PCR; TCRdb's table is partial and in-frame only. The sample has tens of thousands of clones, about 85% seen once; the top ten hold roughly 49%. This chain uses TRBV11-2 with TRBJ1-2; D ambiguous. The sample here was CD4+ or CD8+ T cells sorted from blood, taken in a trial of the OX40 agonist ivuxolimab. The origin of this receptor is an adult with an advanced solid tumor such as melanoma, head and neck, liver or kidney cancer. The CDR3: CASSKTGGYGYTF. The CDR3 bases are TGTGCCAGCAGTAAAACTGGTGGCTATGGCTACACCTTC.